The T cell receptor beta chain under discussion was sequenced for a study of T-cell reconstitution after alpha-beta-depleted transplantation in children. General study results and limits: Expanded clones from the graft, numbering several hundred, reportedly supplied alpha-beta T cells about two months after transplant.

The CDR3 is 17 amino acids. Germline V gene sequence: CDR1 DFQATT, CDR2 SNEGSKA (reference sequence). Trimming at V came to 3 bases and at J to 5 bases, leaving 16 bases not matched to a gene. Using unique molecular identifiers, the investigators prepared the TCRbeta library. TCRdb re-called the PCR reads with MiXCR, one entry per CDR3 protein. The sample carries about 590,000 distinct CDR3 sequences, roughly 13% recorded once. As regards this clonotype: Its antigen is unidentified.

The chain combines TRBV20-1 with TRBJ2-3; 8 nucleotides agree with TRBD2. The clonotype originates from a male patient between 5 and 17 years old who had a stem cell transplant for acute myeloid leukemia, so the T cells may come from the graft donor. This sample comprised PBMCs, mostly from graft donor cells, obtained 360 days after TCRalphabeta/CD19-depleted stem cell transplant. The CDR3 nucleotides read TGCAGTGCTAGTAGTCTAGCGGGTTCCAACCCCCTAGATACGCAGTATTTT. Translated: CSASSLAGSNPLDTQYF.